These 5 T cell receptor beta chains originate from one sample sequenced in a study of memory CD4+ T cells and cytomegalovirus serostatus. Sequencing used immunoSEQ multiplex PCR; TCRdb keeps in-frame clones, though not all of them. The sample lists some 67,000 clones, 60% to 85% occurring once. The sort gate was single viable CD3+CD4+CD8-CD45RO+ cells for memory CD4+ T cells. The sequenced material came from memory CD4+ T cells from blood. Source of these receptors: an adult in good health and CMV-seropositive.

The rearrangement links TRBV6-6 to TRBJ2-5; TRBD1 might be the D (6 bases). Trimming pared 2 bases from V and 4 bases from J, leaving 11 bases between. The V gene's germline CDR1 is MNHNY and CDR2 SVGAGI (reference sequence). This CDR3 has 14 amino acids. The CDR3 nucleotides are TGTGCCAGCAGTTACATGACAGGAGGAGAGACCCAGTACTTC. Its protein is CASSYMTGGETQYF.

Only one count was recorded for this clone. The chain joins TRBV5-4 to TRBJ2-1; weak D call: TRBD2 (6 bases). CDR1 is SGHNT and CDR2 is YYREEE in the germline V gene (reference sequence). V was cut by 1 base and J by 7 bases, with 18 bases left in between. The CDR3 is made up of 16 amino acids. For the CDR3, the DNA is TGTGCCAGCAGCTTGTGGGGGGTCCCCAAGGAGAATGAGCAGTTCTTC. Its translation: CASSLWGVPKENEQFF.

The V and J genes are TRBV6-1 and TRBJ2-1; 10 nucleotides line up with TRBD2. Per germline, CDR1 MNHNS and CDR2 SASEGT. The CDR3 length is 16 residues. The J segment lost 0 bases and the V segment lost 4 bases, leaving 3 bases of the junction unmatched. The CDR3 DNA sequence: TGTGCCAGCAGTGGTAGCGGGAGGAGCTCCTACAATGAGCAGTTCTTC. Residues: CASSGSGRSSYNEQFF.

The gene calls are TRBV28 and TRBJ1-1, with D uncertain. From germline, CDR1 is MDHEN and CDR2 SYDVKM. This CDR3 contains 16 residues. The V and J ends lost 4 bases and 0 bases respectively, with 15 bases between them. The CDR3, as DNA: TGTGCCAGCAGTTCGGGATCGACGGTCATGAACACTGAAGCTTTCTTT. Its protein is CASSSGSTVMNTEAFF. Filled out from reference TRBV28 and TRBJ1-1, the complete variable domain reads DVKVTQSSRYLVKRTGEKVFLECVQDMDHENMFWYRQDPGLGLRLIYFSYDVKMKEKGDIPEGYSVSREKKERFSLILESASTNQTSMYLCASSSGSTVMNTEAFFGQGTRLTVV.

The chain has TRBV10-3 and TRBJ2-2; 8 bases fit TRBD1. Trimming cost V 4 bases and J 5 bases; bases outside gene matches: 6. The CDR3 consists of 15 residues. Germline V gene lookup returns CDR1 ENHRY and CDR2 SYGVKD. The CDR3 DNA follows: TGTGCCATCAGTGCGGCGGGACAGGTAACCGGGGAGCTGTTTTTT. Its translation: CAISAAGQVTGELFF.